The 26 T cell receptor beta chains listed next were all sequenced from one sample in a study of T-cell memory formation after mild COVID-19. TCRdb re-called the 5' RACE reads with MiXCR, one entry per CDR3 protein. Among 530,000 or so distinct CDR3 sequences, roughly 17% were seen once, and the ten largest hold roughly 8.2%. Sequenced: PBMCs or a T cell subset sorted from them (not recorded which). The source of these receptors is an adult woman who had mild COVID-19 (a few samples of this study predate the infection). Cell type and time point are not known.

The table lists this clonotype with a few counts. The chain carries TRBV21-1 and TRBJ2-2; the listed D gene, TRBD1, was not tested against the DNA. TRBV21-1 is noted as a pseudogene. The CDR3 sequence is 17 residues long. Here the CDR3 reads CASSKGQDRGLTGELFF. CDR3 coding DNA: TGTGCCAGCAGCAAAGGGCAGGACAGGGGGCTCACCGGGGAGCTGTTTTTT.

This clonotype was seen a handful of times. The chain uses TRBV3-1 and TRBJ1-2; no reliable D call. The CDR3 has 15 amino acids. CDR1 is LGHDT and CDR2 is YNNKEL in the germline V gene (reference sequence). Trimming pared 4 bases from V and 4 bases from J, leaving 16 bases between. CDR3 in DNA: TGTGCCAGCAGCCCAAATGGAGGTTCCATCTATGGCTACACCTTC. Translated, it gives CASSPNGGSIYGYTF.

V gene TRBV5-1 combines with J gene TRBJ1-1, with 7 positions matching TRBD1. The CDR3 covers 15 residues. V gave up 3 bases and J gave up 1 base; unmatched junction bases: 6. CDR1 and CDR2 (germline): SGHRS, YFSETQ. CDR3 sequence: CASSSPGTANTEAFF. The CDR3 DNA reads TGCGCCAGCAGCTCCCCCGGGACAGCGAACACTGAAGCTTTCTTT.

In its sample, this clonotype was seen many times. The rearrangement links TRBV5-1 to TRBJ2-1; 9 positions match TRBD2. The CDR3 length is 15 residues. The germline V gene encodes CDR1 SGHRS and CDR2 YFSETQ. Unmatched junction bases numbered 9, after V lost 1 base and J lost 10 bases. The CDR3 region has the DNA TGCGCCAGCAGCTTGAGGTTAGCGGGAGTGGGAGAGCAGTTCTTC. This gives the protein CASSLRLAGVGEQFF.

This clonotype was counted only a few times. The gene calls are TRBV7-9 and TRBJ1-1; unclear D gene. The CDR3 totals 14 residues. Between the trimmed V and J ends, which lost 4 bases and 5 bases, there was a span of 14 bases. The germline V gene has CDR1 SEHNR and CDR2 FQNEAQ (reference sequence). Here the CDR3 reads CASSWGWGETEAFF. The CDR3 nucleotides read TGTGCCAGCAGCTGGGGTTGGGGTGAAACTGAAGCTTTCTTT.

V usage is TRBV25-1 and J usage is TRBJ1-1; no clear D gene. In germline, CDR1 is MGHDK, CDR2 SYGVNS. The V end lost 6 bases, the J end lost 3 bases, and 5 bases lay between the germline ends. The CDR3 runs to 11 residues. The DNA for the CDR3 is TGTGCCAGCAGATTAGACACTGAAGCTTTCTTT. This encodes CASRLDTEAFF.

This clonotype was seen a few times. The rearrangement uses TRBV7-2 and TRBJ1-5; 8 bases line up with TRBD1. The CDR3 is made up of 14 amino acids. Germline trimming cut 5 bases from V and 6 bases from J; bases unmatched to any gene: 6. Germline V gene lookup returns CDR1 SGHTA and CDR2 FQGNSA. The chain's CDR3 is CASSAGGDGQPQHF. The CDR3 region has the DNA TGTGCCAGCAGCGCAGGGGGCGACGGTCAGCCCCAGCATTTT. The entire variable domain, with the rest obtained from reference TRBV7-2 and TRBJ1-5, is as follows: GAGVSQSPSNKVTEKGKDVELRCDPISGHTALYWYRQSLGQGLEFLIYFQGNSAPDKSGLPSDRFSAERTGGSVSTLTIQRTQQEDSAVYLCASSAGGDGQPQHFGDGTRLSIL.

This clonotype turned up a few times. This rearrangement joins TRBV24-1 to TRBJ2-3; 7 bases align to TRBD2. Germline V gives CDR1 KGHDR, CDR2 SFDVKD. V dropped 3 bases and J dropped 6; count of bases not matched to a gene: 11. This CDR3 is built from 16 residues. CDR3 region: CATSDAGTKGADTQYF. As DNA, the CDR3 is TGTGCCACCAGTGATGCCGGGACTAAGGGTGCGGATACGCAGTATTTT.

This chain uses TRBV21-1 with TRBJ2-7; whether TRBD2, the table's D call, matches the DNA was not checked. TRBV21-1 is termed a pseudogene. This CDR3 is 18 amino acids long. The CDR3 loop is CASPLGRVDTGDMDEQYF. CDR3 nucleotides: TGTGCCAGCCCCTTGGGCAGGGTCGACACGGGAGATATGGACGAGCAGTACTTC.

This clonotype occurred a few times. This sequence joins TRBV24-1 and TRBJ2-7; D call uncertain. Trimming pared 4 bases from V and 6 bases from J, leaving 12 bases between. There are 13 residues in the CDR3. From germline, CDR1 is KGHDR and CDR2 SFDVKD. CDR3 bases: TGTGCCACCAGTGAACCCCAAGCCTCCGAGCAGTACTTC. This codes for CATSEPQASEQYF.

The chain uses TRBV12-3 or TRBV12-4 and TRBJ2-7, with TRBD2 identical over 13 bases. The J segment lost 0 bases and the V segment lost 3 bases, leaving 5 bases of the junction unmatched. The CDR3 loop spans 17 amino acids. The CDR3 DNA sequence: TGTGCCAGCAGTTTGGGACTAGCGGGGACTAGCTCCTACGAGCAGTACTTC. Translation gives CASSLGLAGTSSYEQYF.

This sequence joins TRBV5-5 and TRBJ2-2; TRBD1 matches 7 bases. Germline CDR1 reads SGHKS; CDR2 reads YYEKEE (reference sequence). V trimming: 3 bases; J trimming: 4 bases; junction bases outside the gene matches: 3. This CDR3 is 14 amino acids long. The CDR3 bases are TGTGCCAGCAGCTACGGGACAGTCACCGGGGAGCTGTTTTTT. Residues: CASSYGTVTGELFF.

The J gene is TRBJ2-3, the V gene TRBV7-2; 10 bases are a match to TRBD2. The V gene end was trimmed by 4 bases and the J gene end by 2 bases; junction bases not matched to a gene: 6. Germline V lookup: CDR1 SGHTA, CDR2 FQGNSA. The CDR3 extends over 16 amino acids. CDR3 loop: CASSSRLAGDTDTQYF. CDR3 sequence (DNA): TGTGCCAGCAGCTCGAGACTAGCGGGTGACACAGATACGCAGTATTTT. Full variable domain (rest looked up from reference TRBV7-2 and TRBJ2-3): GAGVSQSPSNKVTEKGKDVELRCDPISGHTALYWYRQSLGQGLEFLIYFQGNSAPDKSGLPSDRFSAERTGGSVSTLTIQRTQQEDSAVYLCASSSRLAGDTDTQYFGPGTRLTVL.

This clonotype has only a few counts. This sequence joins TRBV4-3 and TRBJ2-7; maybe TRBD2 (6 bases). The CDR3 sequence is 17 residues long. CDR1 is LGHNA, CDR2 YSLEER, per germline. Trimming stripped 0 bases from V and 6 bases from J, with 21 bases between. CDR3: CASSQDLAGSLSREQYF. In DNA, the CDR3 is TGCGCCAGCAGCCAAGATTTGGCGGGGTCACTCTCCCGCGAGCAGTACTTC.

This clonotype has only a few counts. The CDR3 coding sequence is TGTGCCAGCAGCTCGGACAGGGCCCACGAGCAGTACTTC. It yields the protein CASSSDRAHEQYF. The chain recombines TRBV7-9 with TRBJ2-7; TRBD1 agrees at 8 bases. CDR3 size: 13 residues. CDR1 is SEHNR, CDR2 FQNEAQ, per germline (reference sequence). The V gene end was trimmed by 4 bases and the J gene end by 5 bases; junction bases not matched to a gene: 4.

A few counts support this clonotype. The chain combines TRBV9 with TRBJ2-1; tentatively, D is TRBD2 (6 bases). The V and J ends lost 3 bases and 2 bases respectively, with 21 bases between them. Germline V lookup: CDR1 SGDLS, CDR2 YYNGEE. The CDR3 is made up of 18 amino acids. CDR3: CASSANLAHPGAYNEQFF. In nucleotides, the CDR3 is TGTGCCAGCAGCGCCAACCTAGCCCACCCGGGGGCCTACAATGAGCAGTTCTTC.

This clonotype was found a few times. V and J are TRBV7-7 and TRBJ2-5; D not resolved. Germline V gene data show CDR1 as SSHAT and CDR2 as FNYEAQ (reference sequence). The CDR3 is made up of 14 amino acids. Trimming removed 5 bases from V and 7 bases from J, with 17 bases in between. As DNA, the CDR3 is TGTGCCAGCAGCCCCCCGGTGGCAATAGGGACCCAGTACTTC. Translation gives CASSPPVAIGTQYF. Full variable domain (outside the CDR3, taken from reference TRBV7-7 and TRBJ2-5): GAGVSQSPRYKVTKRGQDVTLRCDPISSHATLYWYQQALGQGPEFLTYFNYEAQPDKSGLPSDRFSAERPEGSISTLTIQRTEQRDSAMYRCASSPPVAIGTQYFGPGTRLLVL.

The chain uses TRBV5-1 and TRBJ1-2; tentatively, D is TRBD1 (5 bases). V was trimmed by 7 bases and J by 5 bases, leaving 15 bases between them. This CDR3 spans 13 amino acids. Germline values: CDR1 SGHRS, CDR2 YFSETQ. The CDR3 nucleotides are TGCGCCAGCGGAACAGGATTATCTTATGGCTACACCTTC. It is translated as CASGTGLSYGYTF.

The gene calls are TRBV11-2 and TRBJ2-3; 7 bases match TRBD2. The CDR3 consists of 17 residues. With 5 bases clipped from V and 6 bases from J, the junction kept 17 bases outside the gene matches. CDR1 is SGHAT, CDR2 FQNNGV, per germline. The CDR3 bases are TGTGCCAGCAGCCTAGTGGGGGGGACCGTGAGAATGGATACGCAGTATTTT. Encoded protein: CASSLVGGTVRMDTQYF.

V usage is TRBV6-5 and J usage is TRBJ1-1; no firm D call. V was trimmed by 6 bases and J by 0 bases, leaving 11 bases between them. CDR1 and CDR2 (germline): MNHEY, SVGAGI. This CDR3 comprises 14 residues. CDR3 loop: CASSYRLMNTEAFF. The CDR3 nucleotides are TGTGCCAGCAGCTACAGACTCATGAACACTGAAGCTTTCTTT.

This chain uses TRBV3-1 with TRBJ1-5, with D tentatively TRBD1 (6 bases). Germline V gene lookup returns CDR1 LGHDT and CDR2 YNNKEL (reference sequence). V was clipped by 5 bases and J by 6 bases, with 17 bases between them. This CDR3 spans 15 amino acids. CDR3 coding DNA: TGTGCCAGCAGCTCTTCATCGGGGGCGGCTCAGCCCCAGCATTTT. Translating gives CASSSSSGAAQPQHF.

This clonotype occurred a few times. This CDR3 is CASSAIVAGDRNTEAFF. In DNA, the CDR3 is TGTGCCAGCAGTGCCATTGTGGCGGGTGATAGAAACACTGAAGCTTTCTTT. The chain is built from TRBV6-2 or TRBV6-3 and TRBJ1-1; D remains ambiguous. Between the trimmed V and J ends, which lost 5 bases and 2 bases, there was a span of 21 bases. The CDR3 covers 17 residues. The germline gives CDR1 MNHEY, CDR2 SVGEGT.

This clonotype was counted a few times. The chain carries TRBV11-2 and TRBJ2-7; 11 bases agree with TRBD1. V lost 5 bases, J lost 6 bases, and 9 bases stayed unmatched. The CDR3 is 15 amino acids. The germline gives CDR1 SGHAT, CDR2 FQNNGV. Here the CDR3 reads CASSTSPGQGVEQYF. The CDR3 coding sequence is TGTGCCAGCAGCACCTCGCCGGGACAGGGGGTCGAGCAGTACTTC.

This clonotype has more than one count but fewer than ten. The chain carries TRBV5-6 and TRBJ2-7, with D unresolved. V was trimmed by 1 base and J by 2 bases, leaving 7 bases between them. This CDR3 spans 13 amino acids. Germline CDR1 and CDR2: SGHDT and YYEEEE. The CDR3 region has the DNA TGTGCCAGCAGCTTGCTCCAGACCTACGAGCAGTACTTC. It specifies CASSLLQTYEQYF.

The chain combines TRBV19 with TRBJ2-3; D may be TRBD2 (6 bases). This CDR3 region has 16 residues. Trimming removed 2 bases at V and 0 bases at J, with 12 bases between. Germline CDR1 and CDR2: LNHDA and SQIVND (reference sequence). CDR3 nucleotides: TGTGCCAGTAGTATATTGGAGGGCCCGAGCACAGATACGCAGTATTTT. As protein: CASSILEGPSTDTQYF. The full variable domain, its missing parts supplied by reference TRBV19 and TRBJ2-3, is DGGITQSPKYLFRKEGQNVTLSCEQNLNHDAMYWYRQDPGQGLRLIYYSQIVNDFQKGDIAEGYSVSREKKESFPLTVTSAQKNPTAFYLCASSILEGPSTDTQYFGPGTRLTVL.

This clonotype turned up a few times. The chain is built from TRBV20-1 and TRBJ1-2, with D hard to call. V was trimmed by 1 base and J by 4 bases, leaving 4 bases between them. The CDR3 consists of 11 residues. In germline, CDR1 is DFQATT, CDR2 SNEGSKA (reference sequence). CDR3 region: CSARGTYGYTF. The CDR3 DNA reads TGCAGTGCTAGAGGCACCTATGGCTACACCTTC.